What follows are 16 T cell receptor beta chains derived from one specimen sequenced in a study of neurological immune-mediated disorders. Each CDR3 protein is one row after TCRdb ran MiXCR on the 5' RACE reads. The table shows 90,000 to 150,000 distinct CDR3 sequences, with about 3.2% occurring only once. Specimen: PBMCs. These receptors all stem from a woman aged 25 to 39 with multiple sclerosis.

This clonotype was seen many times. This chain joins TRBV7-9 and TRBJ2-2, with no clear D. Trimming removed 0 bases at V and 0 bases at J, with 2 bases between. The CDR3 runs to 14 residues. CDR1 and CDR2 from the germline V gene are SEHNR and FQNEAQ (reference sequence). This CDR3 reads CASSLAPNTGELFF. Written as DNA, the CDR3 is TGTGCCAGCAGCTTAGCACCGAACACCGGGGAGCTGTTTTTT.

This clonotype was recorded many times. CDR3 sequence reads: CASSELGGGADTQYF. In DNA form, the CDR3 reads TGTGCCAGCAGCGAATTAGGCGGGGGGGCGGATACGCAGTATTTT. The chain links TRBV9 to TRBJ2-3, with 9 bases matching TRBD2. The CDR3 has 15 amino acids. V lost 3 bases, J lost 6 bases, and 8 bases stayed unmatched. The germline CDR1 and CDR2 sequences are SGDLS and YYNGEE.

CDR3 sequence (DNA): TGTGCCATCAGTCCGGGACAGGGGAGTCTAGGCTATGGCTACACCTTC. Translation gives CAISPGQGSLGYGYTF. V and J are TRBV10-3 and TRBJ1-2; 10 bases match TRBD1. The germline gives CDR1 ENHRY, CDR2 SYGVKD. The junction had 10 bases not matched to a gene; V was cut back by 5 bases and J by 4 bases. The CDR3 sequence is 16 residues long.

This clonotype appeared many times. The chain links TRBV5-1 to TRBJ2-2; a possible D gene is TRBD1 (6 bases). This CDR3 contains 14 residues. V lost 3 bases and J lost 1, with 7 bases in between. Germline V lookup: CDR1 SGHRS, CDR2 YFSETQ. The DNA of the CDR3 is TGCGCCAGCAGCTGGGGGCGGAACACCGGGGAGCTGTTTTTT. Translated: CASSWGRNTGELFF.

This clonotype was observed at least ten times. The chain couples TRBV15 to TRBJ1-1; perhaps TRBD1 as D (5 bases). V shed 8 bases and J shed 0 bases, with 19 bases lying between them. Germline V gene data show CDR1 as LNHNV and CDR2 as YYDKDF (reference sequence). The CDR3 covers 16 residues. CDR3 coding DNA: TGTGCCACCCAGGGCCCGGGGCTATCGGTGAACACTGAAGCTTTCTTT. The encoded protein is CATQGPGLSVNTEAFF.

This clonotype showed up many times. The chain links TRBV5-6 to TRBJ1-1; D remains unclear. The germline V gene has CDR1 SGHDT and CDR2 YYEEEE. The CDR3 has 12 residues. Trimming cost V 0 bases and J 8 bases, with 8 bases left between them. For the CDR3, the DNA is TGTGCCAGCAGCTTGGACACGTACGAAGCTTTCTTT. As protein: CASSLDTYEAFF.

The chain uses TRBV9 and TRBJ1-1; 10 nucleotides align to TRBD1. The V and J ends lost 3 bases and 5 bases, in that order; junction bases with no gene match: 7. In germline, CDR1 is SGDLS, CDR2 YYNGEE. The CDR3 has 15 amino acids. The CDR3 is CASSDLTGGWTEAFF. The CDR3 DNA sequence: TGTGCCAGCAGCGATCTGACAGGGGGCTGGACTGAAGCTTTCTTT. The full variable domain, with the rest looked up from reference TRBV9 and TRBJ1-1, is DSGVTQTPKHLITATGQRVTLRCSPRSGDLSVYWYQQSLDQGLQFLIQYYNGEERAKGNILERFSAQQFPDLHSELNLSSLELGDSALYFCASSDLTGGWTEAFFGQGTRLTVV.

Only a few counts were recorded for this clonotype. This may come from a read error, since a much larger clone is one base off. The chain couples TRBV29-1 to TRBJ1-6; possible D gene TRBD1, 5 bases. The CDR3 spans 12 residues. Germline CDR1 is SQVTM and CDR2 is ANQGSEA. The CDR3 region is CSVGEGPNPLNF. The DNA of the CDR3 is TGCAGCGTTGGGGAGGGGCCGAACCCCCTCAACTTT.

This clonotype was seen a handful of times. The CDR3 sequence: CASSQAGASDEQFF. In DNA form, the CDR3 reads TGTGCCAGCAGCCAAGCGGGAGCCAGCGATGAGCAGTTCTTC. The chain couples TRBV14 to TRBJ2-1; D possibly corresponds to TRBD2 (6 bases). Trimming cost V 1 base and J 8 bases, with 12 bases left between them. The V gene's germline CDR1 is SGHDN and CDR2 FVKESK. The length of the CDR3 is 14 residues.

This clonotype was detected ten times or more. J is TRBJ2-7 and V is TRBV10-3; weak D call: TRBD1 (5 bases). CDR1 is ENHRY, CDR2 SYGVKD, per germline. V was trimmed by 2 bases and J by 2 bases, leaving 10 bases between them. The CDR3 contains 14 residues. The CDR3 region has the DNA TGTGCCATCAGTGAGCCGGACACCCCCTACGAGCAGTACTTC. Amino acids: CAISEPDTPYEQYF.

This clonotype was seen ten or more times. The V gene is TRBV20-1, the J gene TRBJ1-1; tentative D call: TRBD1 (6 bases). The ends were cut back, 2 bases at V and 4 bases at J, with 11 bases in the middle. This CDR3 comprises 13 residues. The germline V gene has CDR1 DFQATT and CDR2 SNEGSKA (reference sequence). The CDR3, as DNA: TGCAGTGCTAGATCCCCCAGGGGCACTGAAGCTTTCTTT. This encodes CSARSPRGTEAFF.

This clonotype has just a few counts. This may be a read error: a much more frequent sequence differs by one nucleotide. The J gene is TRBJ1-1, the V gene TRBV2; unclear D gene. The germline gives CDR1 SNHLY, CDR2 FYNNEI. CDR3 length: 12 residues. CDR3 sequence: CDSLSEGASAFF. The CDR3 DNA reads TGTGACAGCCTCTCGGAGGGTGCGTCTGCTTTCTTT.

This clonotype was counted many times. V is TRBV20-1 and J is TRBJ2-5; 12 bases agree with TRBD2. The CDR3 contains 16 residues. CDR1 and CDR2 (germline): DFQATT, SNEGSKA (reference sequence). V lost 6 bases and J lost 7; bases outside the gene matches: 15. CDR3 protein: CSASGASGGAGATQYF. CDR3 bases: TGCAGTGCCTCTGGAGCTAGCGGGGGGGCCGGGGCGACCCAGTACTTC.

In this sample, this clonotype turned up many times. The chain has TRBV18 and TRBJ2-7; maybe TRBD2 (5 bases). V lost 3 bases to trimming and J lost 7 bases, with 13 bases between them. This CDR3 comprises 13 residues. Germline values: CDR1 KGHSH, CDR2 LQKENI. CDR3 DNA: TGTGCCAGCTCACCGGCTCCCCGGGGAGAGCAGTACTTC. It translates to CASSPAPRGEQYF.

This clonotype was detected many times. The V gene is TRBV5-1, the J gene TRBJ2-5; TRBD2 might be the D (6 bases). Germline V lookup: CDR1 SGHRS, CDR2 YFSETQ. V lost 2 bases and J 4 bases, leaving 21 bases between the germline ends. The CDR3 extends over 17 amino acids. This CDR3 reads CASSFEDSGEDGETQYF. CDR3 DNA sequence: TGCGCCAGCAGCTTCGAAGATAGCGGTGAGGACGGAGAGACCCAGTACTTC.

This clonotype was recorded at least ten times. The DNA for the CDR3 is TGCGCCAGCAGCCCCGGTCGGTCCAGAAGTGGTTACGAGCAGTACTTC. Protein: CASSPGRSRSGYEQYF. This chain joins TRBV5-1 and TRBJ2-7; D unclear. The CDR3 totals 16 residues. CDR1 SGHRS and CDR2 YFSETQ come from the germline V gene. Trimming removed 4 bases at V and 4 bases at J, with 21 bases between.